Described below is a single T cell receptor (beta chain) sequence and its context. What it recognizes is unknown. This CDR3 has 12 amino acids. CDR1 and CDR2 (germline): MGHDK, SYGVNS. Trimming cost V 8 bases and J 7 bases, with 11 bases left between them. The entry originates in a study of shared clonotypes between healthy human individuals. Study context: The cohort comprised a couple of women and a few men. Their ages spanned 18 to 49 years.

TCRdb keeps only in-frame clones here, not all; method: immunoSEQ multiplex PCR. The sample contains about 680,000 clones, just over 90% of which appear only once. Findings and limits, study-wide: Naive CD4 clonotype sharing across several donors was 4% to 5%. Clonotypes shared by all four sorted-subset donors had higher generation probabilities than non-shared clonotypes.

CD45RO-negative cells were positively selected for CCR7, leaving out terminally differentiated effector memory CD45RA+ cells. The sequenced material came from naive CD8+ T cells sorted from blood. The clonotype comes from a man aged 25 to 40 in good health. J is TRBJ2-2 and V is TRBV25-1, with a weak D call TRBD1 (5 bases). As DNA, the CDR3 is TGTGCCAGCGAAACAGGCGTCGGGGAGCTGTTTTTT. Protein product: CASETGVGELFF.